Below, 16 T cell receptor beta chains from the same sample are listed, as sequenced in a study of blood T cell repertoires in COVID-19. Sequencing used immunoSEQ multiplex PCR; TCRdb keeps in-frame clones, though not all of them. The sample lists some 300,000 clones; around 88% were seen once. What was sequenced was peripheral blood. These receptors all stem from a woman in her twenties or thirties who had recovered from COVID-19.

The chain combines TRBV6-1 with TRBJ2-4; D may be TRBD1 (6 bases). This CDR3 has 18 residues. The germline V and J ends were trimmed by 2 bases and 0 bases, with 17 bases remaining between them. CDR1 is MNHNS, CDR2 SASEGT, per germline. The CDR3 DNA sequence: TGTGCCAGCAGTGAAATGGGAACGGACAGAGTAGCCAAAAACATTCAGTACTTC. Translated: CASSEMGTDRVAKNIQYF.

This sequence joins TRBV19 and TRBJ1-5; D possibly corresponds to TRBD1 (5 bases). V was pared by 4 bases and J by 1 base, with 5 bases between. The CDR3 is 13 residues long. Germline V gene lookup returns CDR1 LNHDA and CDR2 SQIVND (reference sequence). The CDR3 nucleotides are TGTGCCAGTAGTAAGGGGAGCAATCAGCCCCAGCATTTT. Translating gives CASSKGSNQPQHF. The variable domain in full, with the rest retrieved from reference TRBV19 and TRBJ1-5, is DGGITQSPKYLFRKEGQNVTLSCEQNLNHDAMYWYRQDPGQGLRLIYYSQIVNDFQKGDIAEGYSVSREKKESFPLTVTSAQKNPTAFYLCASSKGSNQPQHFGDGTRLSIL.

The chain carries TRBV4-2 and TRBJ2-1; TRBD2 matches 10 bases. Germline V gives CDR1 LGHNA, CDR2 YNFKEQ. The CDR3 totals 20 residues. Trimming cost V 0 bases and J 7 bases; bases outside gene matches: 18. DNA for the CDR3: TGTGCCAGCAGCCAAGAGGGTGGGCCGGGACTAGCGTTGATGGGGAATGAGCAGTTCTTC. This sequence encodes CASSQEGGPGLALMGNEQFF.

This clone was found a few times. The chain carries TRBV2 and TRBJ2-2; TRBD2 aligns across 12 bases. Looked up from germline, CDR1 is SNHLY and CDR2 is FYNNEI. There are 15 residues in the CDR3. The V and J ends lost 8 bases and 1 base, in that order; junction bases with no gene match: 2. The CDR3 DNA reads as TGTGCCAGCCGGACTAGCGGGGTGAACACCGGGGAGCTGTTTTTT. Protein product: CASRTSGVNTGELFF.

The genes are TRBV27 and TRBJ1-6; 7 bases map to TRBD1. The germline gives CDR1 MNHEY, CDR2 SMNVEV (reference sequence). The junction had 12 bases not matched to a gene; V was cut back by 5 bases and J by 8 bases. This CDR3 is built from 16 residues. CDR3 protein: CASSPQGQLYHSPLHF. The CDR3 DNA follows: TGTGCCAGCAGTCCCCAGGGACAGCTGTATCATTCACCCCTCCACTTT.

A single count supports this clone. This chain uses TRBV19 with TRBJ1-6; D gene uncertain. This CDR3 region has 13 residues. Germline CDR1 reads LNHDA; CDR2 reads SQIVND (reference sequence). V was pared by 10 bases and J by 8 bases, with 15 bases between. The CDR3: CATGPGIDSPLHF. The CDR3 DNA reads TGTGCCACAGGCCCGGGGATCGATTCACCCCTCCACTTT.

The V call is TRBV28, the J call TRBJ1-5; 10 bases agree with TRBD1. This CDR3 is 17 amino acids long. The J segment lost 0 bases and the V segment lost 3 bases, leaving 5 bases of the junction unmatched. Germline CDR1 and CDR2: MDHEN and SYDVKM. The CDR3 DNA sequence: TGTGCCAGCAGTTTCCCGGACAGGGGGTCTAGCAATCAGCCCCAGCATTTT. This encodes CASSFPDRGSSNQPQHF.

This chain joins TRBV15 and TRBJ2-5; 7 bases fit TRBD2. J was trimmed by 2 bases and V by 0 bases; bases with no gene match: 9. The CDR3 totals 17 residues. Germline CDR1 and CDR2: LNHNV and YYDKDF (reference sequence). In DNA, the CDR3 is TGTGCCACCAGCAGAGAAAGGAGCGGGGTCCTACAAGAGACCCAGTACTTC. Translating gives CATSRERSGVLQETQYF.

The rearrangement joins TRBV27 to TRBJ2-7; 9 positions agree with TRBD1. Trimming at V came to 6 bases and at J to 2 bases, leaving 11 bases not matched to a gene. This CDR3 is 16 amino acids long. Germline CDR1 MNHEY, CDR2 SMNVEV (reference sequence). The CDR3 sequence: CASRTGGSPPTYEQYF. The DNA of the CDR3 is TGTGCCAGCAGAACAGGGGGCAGTCCACCTACCTACGAGCAGTACTTC.

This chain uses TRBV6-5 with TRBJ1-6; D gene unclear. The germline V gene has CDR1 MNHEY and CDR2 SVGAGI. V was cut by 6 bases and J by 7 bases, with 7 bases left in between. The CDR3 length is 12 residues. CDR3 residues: CASSPGNSPLHF. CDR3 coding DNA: TGTGCCAGCAGCCCGGGGAATTCACCCCTCCACTTT.

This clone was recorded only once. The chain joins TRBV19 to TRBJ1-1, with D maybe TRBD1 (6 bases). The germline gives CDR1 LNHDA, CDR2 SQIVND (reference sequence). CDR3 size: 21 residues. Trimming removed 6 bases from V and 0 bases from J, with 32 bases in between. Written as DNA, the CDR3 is TGTGCCAGTAGGACTATATTCTCCTGGGGGGGGCTCCCCCGGATGAACACTGAAGCTTTCTTT. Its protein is CASRTIFSWGGLPRMNTEAFF.

DNA for the CDR3: TGTGCCAGCAGTCCGAGGCAGGGGGCGCACACTGAAGCTTTCTTT. The encoded protein is CASSPRQGAHTEAFF. J is TRBJ1-1 and V is TRBV7-2; TRBD1 aligns across 8 bases. The length of the CDR3 is 15 residues. Germline loops: CDR1 SGHTA, CDR2 FQGNSA. V trimming: 6 bases; J trimming: 3 bases; junction bases outside the gene matches: 9.

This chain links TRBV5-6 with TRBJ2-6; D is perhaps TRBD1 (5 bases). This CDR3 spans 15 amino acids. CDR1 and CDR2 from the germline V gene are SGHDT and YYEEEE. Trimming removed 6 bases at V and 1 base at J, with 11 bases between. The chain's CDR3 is CASTYRNSGANVLTF. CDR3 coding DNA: TGTGCCAGCACCTACAGGAATTCTGGGGCCAACGTCCTGACTTTC.

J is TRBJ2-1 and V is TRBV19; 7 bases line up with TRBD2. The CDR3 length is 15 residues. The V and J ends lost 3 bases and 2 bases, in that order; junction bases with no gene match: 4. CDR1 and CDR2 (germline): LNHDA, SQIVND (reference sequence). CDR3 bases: TGTGCCAGTAGTATGACGGGGGGAGCCTACAATGAGCAGTTCTTC. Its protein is CASSMTGGAYNEQFF.

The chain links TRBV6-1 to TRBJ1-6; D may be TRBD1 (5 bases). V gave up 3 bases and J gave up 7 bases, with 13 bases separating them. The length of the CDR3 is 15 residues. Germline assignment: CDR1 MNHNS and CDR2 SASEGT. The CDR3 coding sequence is TGTGCCAGCAGTGATCGCCCACGGGGGAATTCACCCCTCCACTTT. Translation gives CASSDRPRGNSPLHF.

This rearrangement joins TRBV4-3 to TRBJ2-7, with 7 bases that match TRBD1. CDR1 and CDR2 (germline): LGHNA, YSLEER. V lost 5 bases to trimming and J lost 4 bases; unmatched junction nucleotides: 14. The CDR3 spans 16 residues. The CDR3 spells CASSLQVGTAKYEQYF. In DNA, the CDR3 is TGCGCCAGCAGCTTGCAAGTAGGGACAGCGAAATACGAGCAGTACTTC.